Listed below are T cell receptor beta chains from one sample, sequenced in a study of identifying expanded T cells in peripheral blood. Profiling relied on immunoSEQ multiplex PCR, and the TCRdb table lists in-frame clones only, not all of them. The sample records approximately 83,000 clones, roughly 84% being singletons. Specimen: blood. The origin of the receptors is a person aged 18 to 75 in good health. CDR3s include the opening cysteine and the closing phenylalanine or tryptophan. D genes are given only for firm matches. Clone size is shown for a subset of rows, as once, few, many or a class of expanded clone.

v_gene,d_gene,j_gene,abundance,CDR3nt,CDR3aa
TRBV6-1,NA,TRBJ1-1,NA,TGTGCCAGCATACAACCCGCCCGTCTGACAGCTTTCTTT,CASIQPARLTAFF
TRBV5-1,TRBD1,TRBJ2-2,NA,TGCGCCAGCAGCACGGGACAGGCGGTCACCGGGGAGCTGTTTTTT,CASSTGQAVTGELFF
TRBV6-6,NA,TRBJ1-1,NA,TGTGCCAGCAGTTACTCGGACACTGAAGCTTTCTTT,CASSYSDTEAFF
TRBV18,NA,TRBJ2-7,NA,TGTGCCAGCTCACCGCTACTAGGGGGGTTGCGTTCCGAGCAGTACTTC,CASSPLLGGLRSEQYF
TRBV6-5,NA,TRBJ1-1,NA,TGTGCCAGCAGTTACAGAGCATTGTCAAGGAACACTGAAGCTTTCTTT,CASSYRALSRNTEAFF
TRBV27,TRBD1,TRBJ2-7,NA,TGTGCCAGCAGGTCTTTGGACAGGTTTGAGAACGAGCAGTACTTC,CASRSLDRFENEQYF
TRBV7-6,NA,TRBJ1-4,NA,TGTGCCAGCAGCTTCGGAACTAATGAAAAACTGTTTTTT,CASSFGTNEKLFF
TRBV27,NA,TRBJ1-6,NA,TGTGCCAGCAGTTTATTTTTCGGCAGGGATTCACCCCTCCACTTT,CASSLFFGRDSPLHF
TRBV6-1,NA,TRBJ2-5,NA,TGTGCCACCGGAACACGACAGACCCAGTACTTC,CATGTRQTQYF
TRBV6-5,TRBD1,TRBJ1-2,NA,TGTGCCAGCAGTTACCAGGGGACAGGCTATGGCTACACCTTC,CASSYQGTGYGYTF
TRBV30,TRBD1,TRBJ1-3,NA,TGTGCCTGGAGTCTACTGACAGGGGGCGCAGGAAACACCATATATTTT,CAWSLLTGGAGNTIYF
TRBV5-1,TRBD2,TRBJ2-5,NA,TGCGCCAGCAGCTTGGGAGGTAGCGGGGTACTCCAAGAGACCCAGTACTTC,CASSLGGSGVLQETQYF
TRBV6-5,TRBD1,TRBJ2-1,NA,TGTGCCAGCAAGGTTCCGGGACAGGGAATCAATGAGCAGTTCTTC,CASKVPGQGINEQFF
TRBV25-1,NA,TRBJ1-1,NA,TGTGCCAGCAGTGCCACACAGAACACTGAAGCTTTCTTT,CASSATQNTEAFF
TRBV7-8,NA,TRBJ1-4,NA,TGTGCCAGCAGCTTATTGCATAACCCGGATGAAAAACTGTTTTTT,CASSLLHNPDEKLFF
TRBV5-4,NA,TRBJ1-1,few,TGTGCCAGCAACGGGTATGCTATGGGTTCGTTTGAGAACACTGAAGCTTTCTTT,CASNGYAMGSFENTEAFF
TRBV5-4,NA,TRBJ2-1,NA,TGTGCCAGCAGCCGACGAACTCAGGGAAATAGTGAGCAGTTCTTC,CASSRRTQGNSEQFF
TRBV6-5,TRBD1,TRBJ1-2,NA,TGTGCCAGCAGTTACTCTCTGACAGGGGGCTATGGCTACACCTTC,CASSYSLTGGYGYTF
TRBV11-2,TRBD1,TRBJ2-7,NA,TGTGCCAGCAGATCCGGGACAGCAAAATACGAGCAGTACTTC,CASRSGTAKYEQYF
TRBV5-4,TRBD1,TRBJ2-5,NA,TGTGCCAGCAGCTTCACGACAGGGGTAGGGTCGGAGACCCAGTACTTC,CASSFTTGVGSETQYF
TRBV7-2,NA,TRBJ1-1,NA,TGTGCCAGCAGCCCCCAAATCATGAACACTGAAGCTTTCTTT,CASSPQIMNTEAFF
TRBV6-1,NA,TRBJ2-7,NA,TGTGCCAGCAGGGGGGCAACCTACGAGCAGTACTTC,CASRGATYEQYF
TRBV11-3,TRBD1,TRBJ1-1,NA,TGTGCCAGCAGCTCCGCTCGACAGGGTTCTGAAGCTTTCTTT,CASSSARQGSEAFF
TRBV7-9,NA,TRBJ2-5,NA,TGTGCCAGCAGCTTAGTTCCGGGGAGCAGACAAGAGACCCAGTACTTC,CASSLVPGSRQETQYF
TRBV6-1,NA,TRBJ2-7,NA,TGTGCCAGCAGTTTCACGTCGTCTGACGAGCAGTACTTC,CASSFTSSDEQYF
TRBV18,NA,TRBJ1-1,NA,TGTGCCAGCTCACCCCCCGAAGGGGTAGCTTCGGCTTTCTTT,CASSPPEGVASAFF
TRBV7-9,NA,TRBJ2-5,NA,TGTGCCAGCAGCTTAAACAGGGTCGGTCGAGAGACCCAGTACTTC,CASSLNRVGRETQYF
TRBV27,NA,TRBJ1-2,NA,TGTGCCAGCAGTTTACAGGGGCATAGCCCGACGTATGGCTACACCTTC,CASSLQGHSPTYGYTF
TRBV5-1,NA,TRBJ1-5,many,TGCGCCAGCAGCAGACCGGGACACACTATCAATCAGCCCCAGCATTTT,CASSRPGHTINQPQHF
TRBV7-9,TRBD1,TRBJ2-1,NA,TGTGCCAGCAGCTTCTGGACAGGAGGAACAAACAATGAGCAGTTCTTC,CASSFWTGGTNNEQFF
TRBV2,NA,TRBJ2-3,NA,TGTGCCAGCAGGGTGGGAGATACGCAGTATTTT,CASRVGDTQYF
TRBV4-3,NA,TRBJ1-5,NA,TGCGCCAGCAGCCCCGAGGGGAGGAATCAGCCCCAGCATTTT,CASSPEGRNQPQHF
TRBV25-1,NA,TRBJ2-1,NA,TGTGCCAGCAGTGCCAGACGAGGTGAGCAGTTCTTC,CASSARRGEQFF
TRBV9,TRBD2,TRBJ2-1,once,TGTGCCAGCAGCGTATCTAGCGGGGGGTACAATGAGCAGTTCTTC,CASSVSSGGYNEQFF
TRBV2,TRBD2,TRBJ2-1,NA,TGTGCCAGCAGTGGACTAGCGGACAATGAGCAGTTCTTC,CASSGLADNEQFF
TRBV6-6,TRBD1,TRBJ2-3,NA,TGTGCCAGCAGTTGGGACAGCTTCACAGATACGCAGTATTTT,CASSWDSFTDTQYF
TRBV13,NA,TRBJ2-5,NA,TGTGCCAGCAGCTTATATAGCGTCGGGACCCAGTACTTC,CASSLYSVGTQYF
TRBV5-4,NA,TRBJ1-3,NA,TGTGCCAGCAGCTCGCAACTGGGCTCTGGAAACACCATATATTTT,CASSSQLGSGNTIYF
TRBV6-5,NA,TRBJ1-3,NA,TGTGCCAGCAGTATCTCAAGCTCTGGAAACACCATATATTTT,CASSISSSGNTIYF
TRBV4-3,NA,TRBJ1-2,NA,TGCGCCAGCAGCCAAGCTGCCAGTAACTATGGCTACACCTTC,CASSQAASNYGYTF
TRBV7-9,NA,TRBJ1-3,NA,TGTGCCAGCAGCTTTTTGGGAGTCCGTGTTTCAGGAAACACCATATATTTT,CASSFLGVRVSGNTIYF
TRBV10-3,NA,TRBJ2-2,NA,TGTGCCATCAGTGATCCGATTGGACAGTCCACCGGGGAGCTGTTTTTT,CAISDPIGQSTGELFF
TRBV27,NA,TRBJ2-7,NA,TGTGCCAGCAGTCCGCGGTCGGGAACCTACGAGCAGTACTTC,CASSPRSGTYEQYF
TRBV7-2,NA,TRBJ2-4,many,TGTGCCAGCAGCTTAGGTCCGGGGAGGGCCAAAAACATTCAGTACTTC,CASSLGPGRAKNIQYF
TRBV11-2,NA,TRBJ2-7,NA,TGTGCCAGCAGTCCGGATCTGGGTTGGTACGAGCAGTACTTC,CASSPDLGWYEQYF
TRBV11-2,NA,TRBJ2-1,once,TGTGCCAGCAGCTTAGAGGGCAGGGCGTACAATGAGCAGTTCTTC,CASSLEGRAYNEQFF
TRBV6-5,NA,TRBJ1-2,once,TGTGCCAGCAGTTACTCAACAGGGCGGAATGGCTACACCTTC,CASSYSTGRNGYTF